Listed below are T cell receptor beta chains from one sample, sequenced in a study of control samples from healthy donors and cancer patients. Profiling relied on immunoSEQ multiplex PCR, and the TCRdb table lists in-frame clones only, not all of them. The sample comprises about 60,000 clones, more than 95% of which are singletons, and approximately 0.99% rests with the top ten. The source material was blood. Receptors were obtained from a woman between 18 and 29 years old in good health. The CDR3 runs from the conserved cysteine through the conserved F or W. The order of the fields is V gene, clone size, J gene, D gene, CDR3 protein, CDR3 DNA. A D gene is named only where the DNA matches it firmly. Part of the rows lack a size; the others show once, few, many or a class for expanded clones.

TRBV6-6	-	TRBJ1-1	-	CASSPEWNTEAFF	TGTGCCAGCAGCCCCGAGTGGAACACTGAAGCTTTCTTT
TRBV29-1	-	TRBJ2-1	-	CSVDRYETGNDDEQFF	TGCAGCGTTGATCGATATGAGACAGGAAACGACGATGAGCAGTTCTTC
TRBV18	-	TRBJ2-1	-	CASSVGIGEYGQFF	TGTGCCAGCTCAGTCGGGATTGGGGAATATGGGCAGTTCTTC
TRBV15	-	TRBJ1-1	-	CATSREPRVAAFF	TGTGCCACCAGCAGAGAGCCGCGGGTTGCAGCTTTCTTT
TRBV28	-	TRBJ1-2	TRBD1	CASSPGQAFYGYTF	TGTGCCAGCAGCCCCGGACAGGCTTTTTATGGCTACACCTTC
TRBV19	-	TRBJ2-3	TRBD1	CASSIAGQGADTQYF	TGTGCCAGTAGTATAGCCGGACAGGGTGCAGATACGCAGTATTTT
TRBV3-1/TRBV3-2	once	TRBJ2-6	-	CASSRTGDSGANVLTF	TGTGCCAGCAGCCGGACGGGTGACTCTGGGGCCAACGTCCTGACTTTC
TRBV23-1	-	TRBJ1-5	-	CASSQHTGIWGNQPQHF	TGCGCCAGCAGTCAGCATACAGGGATTTGGGGCAATCAGCCCCAGCATTTT
TRBV28	-	TRBJ2-7	TRBD1	CASTSRDRYYEQYF	TGTGCCAGCACCTCCCGGGACAGGTACTACGAGCAGTACTTC
TRBV28	once	TRBJ2-2	TRBD1	CASVRLGQGNTGELFF	TGTGCCAGCGTCAGACTGGGACAGGGGAACACCGGGGAGCTGTTTTTT
TRBV12-5	once	TRBJ2-7	-	CASGGTSKKPYEQYF	TGTGCTAGTGGCGGGACTTCGAAAAAACCCTACGAGCAGTACTTC
TRBV29-1	-	TRBJ1-1	TRBD1	CSVGQILNTEAFF	TGCAGCGTGGGACAGATCCTGAACACTGAAGCTTTCTTT
TRBV5-6	-	TRBJ2-2	-	CASSYGPGELFF	TGTGCCAGCAGCTATGGTCCCGGGGAGCTGTTTTTT
TRBV6-5	-	TRBJ1-4	-	CASSTGTREKLFF	TGTGCCAGCAGTACGGGGACGCGGGAAAAACTGTTTTTT
TRBV11-3	-	TRBJ2-3	-	CASSFLSTDTQYF	TGTGCCAGCAGCTTTCTATCCACAGATACGCAGTATTTT
TRBV5-6	once	TRBJ1-2	-	CASSGGTLYGYTF	TGTGCCAGCAGCGGCGGGACCCTCTATGGCTACACCTTC
TRBV5-5	-	TRBJ2-1	TRBD2	CASSTGSIGGGLNEQFF	TGTGCCAGCAGCACTGGGTCGATCGGCGGGGGTCTCAATGAGCAGTTCTTC
TRBV6-1	-	TRBJ1-2	-	CASSGSPGQGNYGYTF	TGTGCCAGCAGTGGAAGCCCCGGTCAGGGAAACTATGGCTACACCTTC
TRBV7-2	-	TRBJ2-1	-	CASSLAELFNEQFF	TGTGCCAGCAGCTTAGCTGAACTTTTCAATGAGCAGTTCTTC
TRBV5-6	-	TRBJ1-1	-	CASSFFQGYTEAFF	TGTGCCAGCAGCTTCTTTCAGGGGTACACTGAAGCTTTCTTT
TRBV19	-	TRBJ2-7	TRBD1	CASSIALQARDSYYEQYF	TGTGCCAGTAGTATAGCCTTACAGGCTCGGGACAGCTACTACGAGCAGTACTTC
TRBV6-5	-	TRBJ1-6	-	CASKPDGNPNSPLHF	TGTGCCAGCAAACCCGACGGGAATCCAAATTCACCCCTCCACTTT
TRBV30	-	TRBJ1-1	TRBD1	CAWSLGQGYTEAFF	TGTGCCTGGAGCCTCGGACAGGGGTACACTGAAGCTTTCTTT
TRBV23-1	-	TRBJ1-2	-	CASTPDSLYGYTF	TGCGCCAGCACCCCGGACAGCCTCTATGGCTACACCTTC
TRBV7-9	-	TRBJ1-1	-	CASSVGEAFF	TGTGCCAGCAGCGTTGGGGAGGCTTTCTTT
TRBV27	-	TRBJ1-6	TRBD1	CASKGKGQGSKPYNSPLHF	TGTGCCAGCAAGGGAAAAGGACAGGGGAGTAAGCCCTATAATTCACCCCTCCACTTT
TRBV9	-	TRBJ1-4	-	CASSPRPVTNEKLFF	TGTGCCAGCAGCCCTAGACCGGTAACTAATGAAAAACTGTTTTTT
TRBV5-8	-	TRBJ1-1	-	CASSFSYRGTEAFF	TGTGCCAGCAGCTTTAGTTATCGGGGGACTGAAGCTTTCTTT
TRBV7-2	-	TRBJ1-2	-	CASSPLDRSTTFNYGYTF	TGTGCCAGCAGCCCTCTCGACAGATCTACCACTTTTAACTATGGCTACACCTTC
TRBV2	-	TRBJ2-2	-	CASEMGTKTGELFF	TGTGCCAGCGAGATGGGTACCAAGACCGGGGAGCTGTTTTTT
TRBV19	-	TRBJ1-4	-	CASGTGAVGEKLFF	TGTGCCAGCGGAACAGGCGCGGTTGGCGAAAAACTGTTTTTT
TRBV19	-	TRBJ1-6	-	CASSIGNSPLHF	TGTGCCAGTAGTATCGGTAATTCACCCCTCCACTTT
TRBV6-5	-	TRBJ1-4	-	CASSFSTWGGGEKLFF	TGTGCCAGCAGTTTCTCCACGTGGGGGGGAGGTGAAAAACTGTTTTTT
TRBV7-3	-	TRBJ2-3	TRBD2	CASSLRGGLGTDTQYF	TGTGCCAGCAGCTTAAGGGGGGGACTAGGCACAGATACGCAGTATTTT
TRBV7-8	-	TRBJ1-4	-	CASSLNSGHNEKLFF	TGTGCCAGCAGCCTAAACTCTGGACATAATGAAAAACTGTTTTTT
TRBV18	-	TRBJ2-7	TRBD2	CASSREAGRSNYEQYF	TGTGCCAGCTCACGCGAAGCGGGACGCTCGAACTACGAGCAGTACTTC
TRBV6-5	-	TRBJ2-7	-	CASRPSGGYEQYF	TGTGCCAGCAGACCATCCGGGGGCTACGAGCAGTACTTC
TRBV2	-	TRBJ2-3	-	CASTWDPPDTQYF	TGTGCCAGCACCTGGGACCCTCCAGATACGCAGTATTTT
TRBV5-1	once	TRBJ2-7	-	CASSLAGSGTYEQYF	TGCGCCAGCAGCTTGGCGGGTAGCGGAACCTACGAGCAGTACTTC
TRBV3-1/TRBV3-2	-	TRBJ2-7	TRBD2	CASSPLTSGSAYEQYF	TGTGCCAGCAGCCCTTTGACTAGCGGGTCCGCCTACGAGCAGTACTTC
TRBV6-5	-	TRBJ2-1	-	CASSYSNRGNEQFF	TGTGCCAGCAGTTACTCCAATAGAGGGAATGAGCAGTTCTTC
TRBV12-5	-	TRBJ2-2	TRBD2	CASGPTSGLNTGELFF	TGTGCTAGTGGTCCCACTAGCGGCCTAAACACCGGGGAGCTGTTTTTT
TRBV30	once	TRBJ2-1	-	CAWSVRSFEQFF	TGTGCCTGGAGTGTACGGTCTTTCGAGCAGTTCTTC
TRBV20-1	-	TRBJ1-2	-	CSVGLNYGYTF	TGCAGTGTGGGCCTTAACTATGGCTACACCTTC
TRBV29-1	-	TRBJ2-1	-	CSAEAGQYNEQFF	TGCAGCGCTGAAGCGGGACAGTACAATGAGCAGTTCTTC
TRBV9	-	TRBJ1-1	-	CASSVGVEVNLVEAFF	TGTGCCAGCAGCGTAGGGGTGGAGGTTAATCTAGTTGAAGCTTTCTTT
TRBV6-5	-	TRBJ2-5	-	CASSYSWQGKETQYF	TGTGCCAGCAGTTACTCTTGGCAGGGGAAAGAGACCCAGTACTTC
TRBV4-1	once	TRBJ1-1	-	CASSHPLGEAFF	TGCGCCAGCAGCCACCCCTTGGGTGAAGCTTTCTTT